The 15 T cell receptor beta chains presented below share a single source sample, sequenced in a study of T cells after posttransplantation cyclophosphamide. Data came from immunoSEQ multiplex PCR; TCRdb stores just in-frame clones and leaves some out. Of 5,500 to 7,500 clones in the sample, roughly 98% were seen once. The specimen sequenced was memory CD4+ T cells sorted from PBMCs. The receptors here all came from a man aged 35-49 years in good health, CMV-negative, and a related stem cell transplant donor.

The V gene is TRBV11-2, the J gene TRBJ2-1, with 7 bases that match TRBD2. With V trimmed by 7 bases and J by 2 bases, 11 bases remained unmatched. The CDR3 is 16 residues long. Per germline, CDR1 SGHAT and CDR2 FQNNGV. The CDR3: CASKDLLALTYNEQFF. CDR3 sequence (DNA): TGTGCCAGCAAGGACTTACTAGCGCTAACCTACAATGAGCAGTTCTTC.

The chain recombines TRBV7-9 with TRBJ1-2; TRBD1 matches at 7 bases. The CDR3 sequence is 15 residues long. The trim removed 0 bases at V and 4 bases at J, leaving 5 bases unmatched. Looked up from germline, CDR1 is SEHNR and CDR2 is FQNEAQ (reference sequence). The CDR3 DNA is TGTGCCAGCAGCTTAGCGATAGGGGGCGGCTATGGCTACACCTTC. Protein: CASSLAIGGGYGYTF.

The CDR3 region is CASSFTGGTGELFF. As DNA, the CDR3 is TGCGCCAGCAGCTTTACAGGGGGTACCGGGGAGCTGTTTTTT. The J gene is TRBJ2-2, the V gene TRBV5-1, with 8 bases matching TRBD1. This CDR3 is built from 14 residues. CDR1 and CDR2 (germline): SGHRS, YFSETQ. Trimming removed 2 bases from V and 5 bases from J; junction bases left unmatched: 2.

The genes are TRBV6-1 and TRBJ2-1; tentative D call: TRBD2 (6 bases). The CDR3 is 12 amino acids. The germline gives CDR1 MNHNS, CDR2 SASEGT. V lost 1 base and J 9 bases, leaving 7 bases between the germline ends. The CDR3 is CASSEVRGEQFF. The CDR3 DNA follows: TGTGCCAGCAGTGAAGTGCGGGGTGAGCAGTTCTTC.

The V and J genes are TRBV28 and TRBJ2-7, with 7 positions matching TRBD2. CDR3 length: 14 amino acids. CDR1 is MDHEN, CDR2 SYDVKM, per germline. Unmatched junction bases numbered 8, after V lost 5 bases and J lost 4 bases. The DNA for the CDR3 is TGTGCCAGCAGTACCCGCCTAGCGGTATACGAGCAGTACTTC. Protein sequence: CASSTRLAVYEQYF.

The chain employs TRBV7-3 and TRBJ2-7; 8 bases agree with TRBD2. Unmatched junction bases numbered 6, after V lost 2 bases and J lost 3 bases. The CDR3 contains 15 residues. CDR1 is SGHTA and CDR2 is FQGTGA in the germline V gene. CDR3 loop: CASSLQAGENYEQYF. The CDR3 nucleotides read TGTGCCAGCAGCTTACAAGCGGGAGAAAACTACGAGCAGTACTTC.

V and J are TRBV5-4 and TRBJ2-5; 11 nucleotides match TRBD2. This CDR3 is 16 amino acids long. Germline V gene sequence: CDR1 SGHNT, CDR2 YYREEE (reference sequence). V dropped 5 bases and J dropped 5; count of bases not matched to a gene: 11. CDR3 nucleotides: TGTGCCAGCAGGAGAGGGACTAGCGGAGGCTCCGAGACCCAGTACTTC. Its translation is CASRRGTSGGSETQYF.

The rearrangement links TRBV11-2 to TRBJ2-5; maybe TRBD2 (6 bases). Trimming shortened V by 0 bases and J by 7 bases, and 12 bases separated the two germline ends. This CDR3 comprises 14 residues. Germline assignment: CDR1 SGHAT and CDR2 FQNNGV. CDR3 nucleotides: TGTGCCAGCAGCTTAGACCGGGGGACCACGACCCAGTACTTC. Its translation is CASSLDRGTTTQYF.

The chain joins TRBV2 to TRBJ2-7, with D perhaps matching TRBD1 (6 bases). V lost 7 bases and J 0 bases, leaving 13 bases between the germline ends. The CDR3 spans 14 residues. Germline values: CDR1 SNHLY, CDR2 FYNNEI. The CDR3 sequence: CASKEGEISYEQYF. As DNA, the CDR3 is TGTGCCAGCAAAGAGGGGGAGATCTCCTACGAGCAGTACTTC.

Written as DNA, the CDR3 is TGTGCCAGCAGCTTATTTGCTAGTGGGGGCTATAGCAATCAGCCCCAGCATTTT. The encoded protein is CASSLFASGGYSNQPQHF. V and J are TRBV7-2 and TRBJ1-5; D is possibly TRBD1 (6 bases). CDR1 is SGHTA and CDR2 is FQGNSA in the germline V gene. Trimming took 2 bases from V and 0 from J, leaving 17 bases between them. The CDR3 length is 18 residues.

Remarks on this clone: This sample includes further DNA sequences coding for the same CDR3. This rearrangement joins TRBV5-1 to TRBJ2-1; D perhaps matches TRBD2 (7 bases). Germline V gene data show CDR1 as SGHRS and CDR2 as YFSETQ. This CDR3 contains 17 residues. The germline V and J ends were trimmed by 4 bases and 2 bases, with 19 bases remaining between them. Here the CDR3 reads CASSLGVGGQPYNEQFF. The DNA for the CDR3 is TGCGCCAGCAGCCTGGGGGTCGGGGGGCAGCCCTACAATGAGCAGTTCTTC.

The rearrangement uses TRBV11-1 and TRBJ1-1; perhaps TRBD1 as D (6 bases). V was pared by 4 bases and J by 1 base, with 10 bases between. Germline V lookup: CDR1 SGHAT, CDR2 FQDESV (reference sequence). This CDR3 has 14 residues. The CDR3 protein is CASSSGVKNTEAFF. CDR3 sequence (DNA): TGTGCCAGCAGCTCAGGGGTCAAGAACACTGAAGCTTTCTTT.

This clone was observed a single time. The chain uses TRBV5-1 and TRBJ2-7; TRBD2 might be the D (7 bases). The CDR3 sequence is 14 residues long. Germline values: CDR1 SGHRS, CDR2 YFSETQ. Trimming stripped 2 bases from V and 6 bases from J, with 15 bases between. The CDR3 sequence: CASSFTGGSLEQYF. The CDR3 region has the DNA TGCGCCAGCAGCTTCACGGGGGGCTCTCTCGAGCAGTACTTC. The whole variable domain, filled in from reference TRBV5-1 and TRBJ2-7, reads KAGVTQTPRYLIKTRGQQVTLSCSPISGHRSVSWYQQTPGQGLQFLFEYFSETQRNKGNFPGRFSGRQFSNSRSEMNVSTLELGDSALYLCASSFTGGSLEQYFGPGTRLTVT.

This clone appeared a single time. The V and J genes are TRBV7-2 and TRBJ2-1; TRBD2 might be the D (6 bases). Trimming took off 0 bases at V and 6 bases at J, with 6 bases between the two ends. The CDR3 sequence is 13 residues long. CDR1 and CDR2 from the germline V gene are SGHTA and FQGNSA. This CDR3 reads CASSLAGGNEQFF. DNA for the CDR3: TGTGCCAGCAGCTTAGCGGGGGGCAATGAGCAGTTCTTC. Based on the CDR3 plus reference TRBV7-2 and TRBJ2-1, the full variable domain is GAGVSQSPSNKVTEKGKDVELRCDPISGHTALYWYRQSLGQGLEFLIYFQGNSAPDKSGLPSDRFSAERTGGSVSTLTIQRTQQEDSAVYLCASSLAGGNEQFFGPGTRLTVL.

J is TRBJ1-6 and V is TRBV4-3, with no clear D. The CDR3 runs 12 residues. CDR1 is LGHNA and CDR2 is YSLEER in the germline V gene. Trimming took off 11 bases at V and 7 bases at J, with 12 bases between the two ends. CDR3 region: CAPSLGNSPLHF. For the CDR3, the DNA is TGCGCCCCCTCTCTGGGCAATTCACCCCTCCACTTT.